Listed below are T cell receptor beta chains from one sample, sequenced in a study of Ad26.COV2.S vaccination and SARS-CoV-2 variants. Repertoires were generated with immunoSEQ multiplex PCR, while TCRdb's copy carries only in-frame clones and drops some. The repertoire includes 350,000 to 600,000 clones, 80% to 90% of them detected once, and more than 1.5% sits in the top ten. This specimen consisted of peripheral blood, obtained in a trial of Ad26.COV2.S vaccine versus placebo. Receptors originate from a person between 18 and 65 years old who received the Ad26.COV2.S COVID-19 vaccine or a placebo. CDR3s include the opening cysteine and the closing phenylalanine or tryptophan. D genes are given only for firm matches. Clone size, where shown, is once, few, many, or a class for clones that have expanded.

V: TRBV11-2; D: TRBD2; size: NA; J: TRBJ2-1; CDR3: CASSPGRASYNEQFF; DNA: TGTGCCAGCAGTCCCGGGAGGGCCTCCTACAATGAGCAGTTCTTC
V: TRBV5-5; D: NA; size: NA; J: TRBJ2-5; CDR3: CASSLHLTEKETQYF; DNA: TGTGCCAGCAGCCTCCATTTGACGGAAAAAGAGACCCAGTACTTC
V: TRBV7-9; D: NA; size: NA; J: TRBJ2-2; CDR3: CASSLVGWTGELFF; DNA: TGTGCCAGCAGCTTAGTTGGGTGGACCGGGGAGCTGTTTTTT
V: TRBV4-3; D: TRBD1; size: once; J: TRBJ2-2; CDR3: CASSQVAGGLIGTGELFF; DNA: TGCGCCAGCAGCCAAGTTGCAGGGGGCTTGATCGGCACCGGGGAGCTGTTTTTT
V: TRBV6-5; D: TRBD2; size: NA; J: TRBJ2-1; CDR3: CASSYSQRGDNEQFF; DNA: TGTGCCAGCAGTTACAGTCAGCGGGGGGACAATGAGCAGTTCTTC
V: TRBV28; D: TRBD2; size: NA; J: TRBJ2-3; CDR3: CASSLVIRAGGKDTQYF; DNA: TGTGCCAGCAGTTTAGTTATCCGAGCGGGAGGAAAAGATACGCAGTATTTT
V: TRBV25-1; D: NA; size: NA; J: TRBJ2-3; CDR3: CASNKQGLGTDTQYF; DNA: TGTGCCAGCAACAAGCAGGGGCTGGGCACAGATACGCAGTATTTT
V: TRBV3-1/TRBV3-2; D: NA; size: NA; J: TRBJ1-2; CDR3: CASSQGAGDGYTF; DNA: TGTGCCAGCAGCCAAGGGGCTGGGGATGGCTACACCTTC
V: TRBV19; D: NA; size: NA; J: TRBJ1-6; CDR3: CASSRGSPNSPLHF; DNA: TGTGCCAGTAGTCGTGGCAGTCCAAATTCACCCCTCCACTTT
V: TRBV2; D: TRBD1; size: NA; J: TRBJ1-2; CDR3: CASSPDRGFSDYGYTF; DNA: TGTGCCAGCAGCCCGGACAGGGGATTCTCCGACTATGGCTACACCTTC
V: TRBV19; D: NA; size: NA; J: TRBJ2-7; CDR3: CASSIRGSRYEQYF; DNA: TGTGCCAGTAGTATCCGGGGGAGCCGCTACGAGCAGTACTTC
V: TRBV2; D: NA; size: NA; J: TRBJ1-1; CDR3: CASSPRALRSGAEAFF; DNA: TGTGCCAGCAGTCCAAGGGCTCTTCGATCGGGCGCTGAAGCTTTCTTT
V: TRBV19; D: NA; size: once; J: TRBJ2-5; CDR3: CASRFASSQETQYF; DNA: TGTGCCAGTAGGTTTGCTTCCTCCCAAGAGACCCAGTACTTC
V: TRBV3-1/TRBV3-2; D: TRBD2; size: NA; J: TRBJ2-7; CDR3: CASSQDGRGYYEQYF; DNA: TGTGCCAGCAGCCAAGACGGGAGGGGGTACTACGAGCAGTACTTC
V: TRBV3-1/TRBV3-2; D: TRBD1; size: NA; J: TRBJ1-1; CDR3: CASSPQGARKAEAFF; DNA: TGTGCCAGCAGCCCCCAGGGGGCGCGTAAGGCCGAAGCTTTCTTT
V: TRBV28; D: NA; size: NA; J: TRBJ2-1; CDR3: CASSRGSEQFF; DNA: TGTGCCAGCAGCCGAGGTAGCGAGCAGTTCTTC
V: TRBV6-2/TRBV6-3; D: NA; size: NA; J: TRBJ2-2; CDR3: CASSFSTSAGELFF; DNA: TGTGCCAGCAGTTTCTCGACTTCAGCCGGGGAGCTGTTTTTT
V: TRBV25-1; D: NA; size: NA; J: TRBJ1-2; CDR3: CASSWAPENYGYTF; DNA: TGTGCCAGCTCCTGGGCCCCGGAGAACTATGGCTACACCTTC
V: TRBV7-8; D: NA; size: NA; J: TRBJ1-2; CDR3: CASSFEHGSYGYTF; DNA: TGTGCCAGCAGCTTCGAACACGGATCCTATGGCTACACCTTC
V: TRBV2; D: TRBD2; size: NA; J: TRBJ2-2; CDR3: CASSERVFSGDLTGELFF; DNA: TGTGCCAGCAGTGAAAGGGTTTTTAGCGGGGACCTCACCGGGGAGCTGTTTTTT
V: TRBV6-6; D: TRBD2; size: NA; J: TRBJ2-1; CDR3: CASSDGTSGATEQFF; DNA: TGTGCCAGCAGTGATGGGACTAGCGGGGCCACTGAGCAGTTCTTC
V: TRBV11-2; D: TRBD2; size: NA; J: TRBJ2-5; CDR3: CASSLGGLAGSKETQYF; DNA: TGTGCCAGCAGCTTAGGCGGACTAGCCGGCTCCAAAGAGACCCAGTACTTC